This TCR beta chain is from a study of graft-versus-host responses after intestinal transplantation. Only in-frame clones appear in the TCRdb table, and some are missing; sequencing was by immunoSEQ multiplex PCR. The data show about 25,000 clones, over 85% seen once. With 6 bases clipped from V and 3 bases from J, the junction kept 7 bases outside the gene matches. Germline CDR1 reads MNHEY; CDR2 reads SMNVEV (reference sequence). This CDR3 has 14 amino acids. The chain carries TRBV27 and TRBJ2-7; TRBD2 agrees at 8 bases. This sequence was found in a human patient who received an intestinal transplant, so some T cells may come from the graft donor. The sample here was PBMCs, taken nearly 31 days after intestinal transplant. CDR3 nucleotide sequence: TGTGCCAGCAGCCAGACTAGCGATGGCTACGAGCAGTACTTC. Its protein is CASSQTSDGYEQYF.